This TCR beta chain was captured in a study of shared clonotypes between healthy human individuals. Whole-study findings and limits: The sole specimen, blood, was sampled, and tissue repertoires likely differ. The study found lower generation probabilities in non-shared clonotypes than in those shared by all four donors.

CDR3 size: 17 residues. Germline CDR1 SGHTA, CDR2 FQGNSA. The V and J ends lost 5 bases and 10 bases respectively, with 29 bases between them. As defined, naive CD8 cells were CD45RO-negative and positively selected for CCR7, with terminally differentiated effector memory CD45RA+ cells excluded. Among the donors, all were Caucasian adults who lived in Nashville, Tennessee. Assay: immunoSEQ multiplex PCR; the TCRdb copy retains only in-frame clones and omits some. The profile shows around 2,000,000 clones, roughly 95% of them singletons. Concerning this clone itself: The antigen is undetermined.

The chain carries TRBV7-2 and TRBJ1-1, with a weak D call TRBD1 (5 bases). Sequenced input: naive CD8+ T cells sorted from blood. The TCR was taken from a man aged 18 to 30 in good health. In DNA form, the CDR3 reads TGTGCCAGCAGCGCGGGGGGATGGGACGTTAGTATGGGTTCAGCTTTCTTT. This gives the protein CASSAGGWDVSMGSAFF.